A single sample gave rise to the 9 T cell receptor beta chains below, sequenced in a study of blood T cell dynamics during melanoma immunotherapy. The protocol was immunoSEQ multiplex PCR, while the TCRdb copy is restricted to in-frame clones and leaves out a portion. This repertoire shows 8,500 to 11,000 clones, approximately 90% found once; its top ten account for 9.8%. Time point specified: pre-treatment baseline. The input for sequencing was blood, taken from a patient treated with checkpoint blockade. The source of these receptors is a human donor with melanoma.

V is TRBV11-2 and J is TRBJ2-7, with unresolved D. V was trimmed by 1 base and J by 0 bases, leaving 4 bases between them. Germline CDR1 and CDR2: SGHAT and FQNNGV. CDR3 length: 13 residues. The CDR3 coding sequence is TGTGCCAGCAGCTTAGGGGGCTCCTACGAGCAGTACTTC. Protein sequence: CASSLGGSYEQYF.

This rearrangement joins TRBV5-1 to TRBJ2-2; possibly TRBD2 for D (5 bases). V was pared by 0 bases and J by 0 bases, with 15 bases between. The CDR3 covers 18 residues. Germline CDR1 SGHRS, CDR2 YFSETQ. This chain's CDR3 is CASSLEMMSGANTGELFF. The CDR3 bases are TGCGCCAGCAGCTTGGAGATGATGAGCGGAGCGAACACCGGGGAGCTGTTTTTT. Full variable domain (rest looked up from reference TRBV5-1 and TRBJ2-2): KAGVTQTPRYLIKTRGQQVTLSCSPISGHRSVSWYQQTPGQGLQFLFEYFSETQRNKGNFPGRFSGRQFSNSRSEMNVSTLELGDSALYLCASSLEMMSGANTGELFFGEGSRLTVL.

J is TRBJ1-2 and V is TRBV19, with TRBD1 matching 8 bases. The CDR3 is 17 residues long. The germline CDR1 and CDR2 sequences are LNHDA and SQIVND (reference sequence). V dropped 3 bases and J dropped 0; count of bases not matched to a gene: 9. CDR3 nucleotides: TGTGCCAGTAGTATCGCATCAGGGGGCTCTTCTAACTATGGCTACACCTTC. Translation gives CASSIASGGSSNYGYTF.

The V and J genes are TRBV5-1 and TRBJ1-1; possibly TRBD1 for D (5 bases). The CDR3 loop spans 16 amino acids. Germline values: CDR1 SGHRS, CDR2 YFSETQ. Trimming left V 4 bases short and J 4 bases short, with 20 bases between. The CDR3 bases are TGCGCCAGCAGCACCCAACTGGGGCAGGGAGGCACTGAAGCTTTCTTT. The encoded protein is CASSTQLGQGGTEAFF.

V and J are TRBV5-6 and TRBJ2-2; tentatively, D is TRBD1 (6 bases). The germline V and J ends were trimmed by 7 bases and 6 bases, with 13 bases remaining between them. The germline V gene has CDR1 SGHDT and CDR2 YYEEEE. This CDR3 region has 13 residues. CDR3 loop: CASRDTGPGELFF. CDR3 bases: TGTGCCAGCCGGGACACAGGGCCCGGGGAGCTGTTTTTT.

This chain joins TRBV29-1 and TRBJ2-2, with D maybe TRBD1 (5 bases). Trimming pared 3 bases from V and 3 bases from J, leaving 11 bases between. The CDR3 extends over 14 amino acids. Germline V CDR1 and CDR2: SQVTM, ANQGSEA. The CDR3 nucleotides are TGCAGCGTTGACGGCAGGGCGGACACCGGGGAGCTGTTTTTT. It yields the protein CSVDGRADTGELFF.

The chain combines TRBV4-3 with TRBJ2-1, with 9 nucleotides matching TRBD2. Germline trimming cut 3 bases from V and 9 bases from J; bases unmatched to any gene: 12. The germline V gene encodes CDR1 LGHNA and CDR2 YSLEER. This CDR3 spans 16 amino acids. CDR3 loop: CASSHYPGLAVLEQFF. CDR3 sequence (DNA): TGCGCCAGCAGCCACTACCCGGGACTAGCCGTTCTTGAGCAGTTCTTC.

The chain is built from TRBV11-3 and TRBJ2-7; 9 nucleotides line up with TRBD2. The CDR3 is 15 residues long. Germline V gives CDR1 SGHNT, CDR2 YENEEA. The V gene end was trimmed by 1 base and the J gene end by 2 bases; junction bases not matched to a gene: 3. The CDR3 coding sequence is TGTGCCAGCAGCTTAGCAGCGGGAGGCGCCTACGAGCAGTACTTC. Encoded protein: CASSLAAGGAYEQYF.

The rearrangement links TRBV4-1 to TRBJ2-7; maybe TRBD2 (5 bases). The CDR3 sequence is 16 residues long. V shed 4 bases and J shed 3 bases, with 19 bases lying between them. The germline CDR1 and CDR2 sequences are MGHRA and YSYEKL. The CDR3 loop is CASSLDPQPSGYEQYF. In DNA, the CDR3 is TGCGCCAGCAGCCTAGACCCCCAGCCCAGCGGCTACGAGCAGTACTTC.